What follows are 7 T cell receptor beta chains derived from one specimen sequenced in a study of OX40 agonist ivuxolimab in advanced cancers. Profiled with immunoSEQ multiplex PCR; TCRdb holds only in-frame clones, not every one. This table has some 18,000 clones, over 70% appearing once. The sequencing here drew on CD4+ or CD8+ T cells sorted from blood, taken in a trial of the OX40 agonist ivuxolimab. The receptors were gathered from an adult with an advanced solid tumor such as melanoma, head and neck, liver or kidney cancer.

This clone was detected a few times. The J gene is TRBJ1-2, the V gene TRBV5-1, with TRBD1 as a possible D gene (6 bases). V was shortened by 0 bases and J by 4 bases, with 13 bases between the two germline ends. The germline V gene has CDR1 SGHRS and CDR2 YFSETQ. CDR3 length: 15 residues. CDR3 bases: TGCGCCAGCAGCTTGGAAGAGGACAGACTCTATGGCTACACCTTC. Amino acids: CASSLEEDRLYGYTF.

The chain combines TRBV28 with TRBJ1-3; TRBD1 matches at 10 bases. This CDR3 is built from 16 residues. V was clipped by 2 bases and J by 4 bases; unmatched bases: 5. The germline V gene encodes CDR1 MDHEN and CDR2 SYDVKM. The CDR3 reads CASSLTGQGSGNTIYF. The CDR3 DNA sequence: TGTGCCAGCAGTTTAACGGGACAGGGGTCCGGAAACACCATATATTTT.

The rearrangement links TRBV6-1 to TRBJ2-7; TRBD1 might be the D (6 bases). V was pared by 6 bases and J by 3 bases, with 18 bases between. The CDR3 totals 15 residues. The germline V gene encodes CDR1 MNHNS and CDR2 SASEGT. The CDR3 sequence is CASSHRVQYNYEQYF. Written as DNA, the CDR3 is TGTGCCAGCAGCCACAGGGTTCAGTACAACTACGAGCAGTACTTC.

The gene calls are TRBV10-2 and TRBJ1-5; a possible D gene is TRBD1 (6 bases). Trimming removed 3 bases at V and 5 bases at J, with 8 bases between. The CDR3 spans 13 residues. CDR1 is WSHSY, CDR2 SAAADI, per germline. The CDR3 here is CASSDQGHQPQHF. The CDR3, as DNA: TGCGCCAGCAGTGATCAGGGGCATCAGCCCCAGCATTTT.

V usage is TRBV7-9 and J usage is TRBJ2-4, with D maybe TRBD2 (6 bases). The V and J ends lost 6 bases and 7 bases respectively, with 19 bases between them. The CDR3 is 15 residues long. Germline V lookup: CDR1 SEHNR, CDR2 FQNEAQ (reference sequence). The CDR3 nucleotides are TGTGCCAGCAGTGGGGGAGTAGCGGTAAGGAACATTCAGTACTTC. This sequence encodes CASSGGVAVRNIQYF. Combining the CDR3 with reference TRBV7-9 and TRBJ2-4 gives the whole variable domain DTGVSQNPRHKITKRGQNVTFRCDPISEHNRLYWYRQTLGQGPEFLTYFQNEAQLEKSRLLSDRFSAERPKGSFSTLEIQRTEQGDSAMYLCASSGGVAVRNIQYFGAGTRLSVL.

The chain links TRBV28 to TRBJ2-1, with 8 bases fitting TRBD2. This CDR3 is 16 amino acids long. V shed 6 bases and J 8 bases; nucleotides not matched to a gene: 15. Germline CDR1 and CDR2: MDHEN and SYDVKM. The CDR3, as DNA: TGTGCCAGCAGCCCCCTGTGGAGCGGGAGTTGGGATGAGCAGTTCTTC. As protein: CASSPLWSGSWDEQFF.

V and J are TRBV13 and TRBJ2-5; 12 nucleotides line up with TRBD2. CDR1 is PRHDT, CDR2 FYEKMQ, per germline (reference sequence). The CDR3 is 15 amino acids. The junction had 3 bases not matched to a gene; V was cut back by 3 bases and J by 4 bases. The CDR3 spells CASSFGGLAGETQYF. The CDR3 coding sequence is TGTGCCAGCAGCTTTGGGGGACTAGCGGGAGAGACCCAGTACTTC.